Presented here are 22 T cell receptor beta chains from one specimen sequenced in a study of cytomegalovirus exposure and HLA in healthy donors. PCR used 60 Vbeta primers and 13 Jbeta primers. The table came from immunoSEQ multiplex PCR; TCRdb's copy has only in-frame clones and leaves some out. The table shows 130,000 or so clones, with around 87% occurring only once. Sequenced: PBMCs. The receptors derive from a woman in her 30s in good health and CMV-seronegative.

This sequence joins TRBV7-2 and TRBJ1-2, with unresolved D. CDR3 length: 12 amino acids. Between the trimmed V and J ends, which lost 1 base and 5 bases, there was a span of 5 bases. From germline, CDR1 is SGHTA and CDR2 FQGNSA. CDR3 residues: CASSLDGYGYTF. Here the CDR3 DNA reads TGTGCCAGCAGCTTAGACGGGTATGGCTACACCTTC. The whole variable domain, remainder taken from reference TRBV7-2 and TRBJ1-2, is GAGVSQSPSNKVTEKGKDVELRCDPISGHTALYWYRQSLGQGLEFLIYFQGNSAPDKSGLPSDRFSAERTGGSVSTLTIQRTQQEDSAVYLCASSLDGYGYTFGSGTRLTVV.

This chain links TRBV4-1 with TRBJ1-1; 7 bases line up with TRBD1. CDR3 size: 13 residues. Looked up from germline, CDR1 is MGHRA and CDR2 is YSYEKL. The ends lost 4 bases at V and 4 bases at J; junction bases unmatched: 3. CDR3: CASSLRGRTEAFF. In nucleotides, the CDR3 is TGCGCCAGCAGCCTTAGGGGGCGCACTGAAGCTTTCTTT.

The chain joins TRBV29-1 to TRBJ2-1, with TRBD2 matching over 8 bases. Germline-derived CDR1 and CDR2 are SQVTM and ANQGSEA. The CDR3 is 14 residues long. V shed 7 bases, J shed 1 base, and the junction held 6 bases outside the gene matches. CDR3 loop: CSADSGDSYNEQFF. CDR3 nucleotide sequence: TGCAGCGCCGATAGCGGGGATTCCTACAATGAGCAGTTCTTC.

The chain carries TRBV5-4 and TRBJ2-6; 8 nucleotides line up with TRBD1. The V gene end was trimmed by 1 base and the J gene end by 1 base; junction bases not matched to a gene: 10. Germline V gene sequence: CDR1 SGHNT, CDR2 YYREEE (reference sequence). This CDR3 has 19 amino acids. CDR3 DNA sequence: TGTGCCAGCAGCTTGCCGCCCGGACAGGGAAAATCTGGGGCCAACGTCCTGACTTTC. The encoded protein is CASSLPPGQGKSGANVLTF. Based on the CDR3 plus reference TRBV5-4 and TRBJ2-6, the full variable domain is ETGVTQSPTHLIKTRGQQVTLRCSSQSGHNTVSWYQQALGQGPQFIFQYYREEENGRGNFPPRFSGLQFPNYSSELNVNALELDDSALYLCASSLPPGQGKSGANVLTFGAGSRLTVL.

This rearrangement joins TRBV6-1 to TRBJ2-7, with TRBD2 matching 12 bases. V trimming: 6 bases; J trimming: 11 bases; junction bases outside the gene matches: 8. This CDR3 region has 13 residues. Germline loops: CDR1 MNHNS, CDR2 SASEGT. CDR3 bases: TGTGCCAGCAGGCCTAGCGGGAGGGCCTTGGAGTACTTC. Amino acid sequence: CASRPSGRALEYF.

This chain connects TRBV2 to TRBJ1-4; 7 positions agree with TRBD1. The ends lost 6 bases at V and 0 bases at J; junction bases unmatched: 7. CDR3 size: 16 residues. Per germline, CDR1 SNHLY and CDR2 FYNNEI. The CDR3 protein is CASSSQGIATNEKLFF. Written as DNA, the CDR3 is TGTGCCAGCAGCTCACAGGGGATTGCAACTAATGAAAAACTGTTTTTT.

V gene TRBV2 combines with J gene TRBJ2-7, with no clear D. Germline CDR1 SNHLY, CDR2 FYNNEI. Trimming removed 3 bases at V and 6 bases at J, with 9 bases between. The CDR3 contains 12 residues. The CDR3 DNA follows: TGTGCCAGCAGTGATCCCTTCGGCGAGCAGTACTTC. It specifies CASSDPFGEQYF.

The chain joins TRBV5-4 to TRBJ2-5; 7 bases align to TRBD2. V was clipped by 4 bases and J by 2 bases; unmatched bases: 5. Looked up from germline, CDR1 is SGHNT and CDR2 is YYREEE (reference sequence). CDR3 length: 14 residues. This CDR3 reads CASSLAAFQETQYF. The CDR3 DNA is TGTGCCAGCAGCCTAGCGGCCTTTCAAGAGACCCAGTACTTC.

Concerning this clone itself: Other DNA sequences in this sample translate to the same CDR3. The chain links TRBV9 to TRBJ2-1, with 7 bases that match TRBD1. CDR1 and CDR2 (germline): SGDLS, YYNGEE. J was trimmed by 5 bases and V by 3 bases; bases with no gene match: 8. The CDR3 loop spans 15 amino acids. CDR3 DNA: TGTGCCAGCAGCGCCCTCCGGGACAGACACAATGAGCAGTTCTTC. Translated: CASSALRDRHNEQFF.

The CDR3 region has the DNA TGTGCCAGCAGCGGGGACAGGGGGCTTGAAAAACTGTTTTTT. As protein: CASSGDRGLEKLFF. The V and J genes are TRBV5-5 and TRBJ1-4; 12 nucleotides align to TRBD1. The CDR3 runs 14 residues. Per germline, CDR1 SGHKS and CDR2 YYEKEE (reference sequence). With V trimmed by 4 bases and J by 7 bases, 2 bases remained unmatched.

The rearrangement uses TRBV5-1 and TRBJ1-1, with D possibly being TRBD1 (6 bases). In germline, CDR1 is SGHRS, CDR2 YFSETQ. The CDR3 sequence is 15 residues long. Trimming stripped 3 bases from V and 3 bases from J, with 15 bases between. This CDR3 reads CASSSGYRVDTEAFF. The CDR3 region has the DNA TGCGCCAGCAGCTCGGGCTACAGGGTCGACACTGAAGCTTTCTTT.

This clone was counted once. The V call is TRBV9, the J call TRBJ2-1, with 8 positions matching TRBD1. Losses at the gene ends were 3 bases for V and 8 bases for J; bases not matched to a gene: 7. This CDR3 has 14 residues. CDR1 is SGDLS, CDR2 YYNGEE, per germline. The DNA of the CDR3 is TGTGCCAGCAGCGCGTCAGGGGGCGCCTATGAGCAGTTCTTC. Encoded protein: CASSASGGAYEQFF.

V usage is TRBV7-3 and J usage is TRBJ2-1, with a weak D call TRBD2 (6 bases). The germline CDR1 and CDR2 sequences are SGHTA and FQGTGA. V lost 0 bases, J lost 4 bases, and 10 bases lay in between. CDR3 length equals 15 residues. The CDR3 loop reads CASSLTGGTYNEQFF. The CDR3 coding sequence is TGTGCCAGCAGCTTAACCGGCGGGACGTACAATGAGCAGTTCTTC.

The V call is TRBV10-3, the J call TRBJ1-1, with a tentative D call TRBD1 (6 bases). Germline V lookup: CDR1 ENHRY, CDR2 SYGVKD. The CDR3 runs 14 residues. V lost 6 bases to trimming and J lost 4 bases, with 15 bases between them. In DNA form, the CDR3 reads TGTGCCATCAGGACTCAACAGGGATTCACTGAAGCTTTCTTT. It translates to CAIRTQQGFTEAFF.

This chain joins TRBV7-6 and TRBJ1-6; D is perhaps TRBD1 (6 bases). Trimming took off 5 bases at V and 6 bases at J, with 14 bases between the two ends. The CDR3 length is 15 residues. Germline V gene sequence: CDR1 SGHVS, CDR2 FNYEAQ. The CDR3, as DNA: TGTGCCAGCAGCCTCCAACAGGGTGGTAATTCACCCCTCCACTTT. It yields the protein CASSLQQGGNSPLHF.

This sequence joins TRBV7-8 and TRBJ2-7, with TRBD2 identical over 7 bases. J lost 1 base, V lost 4 bases, and 10 bases had no gene match. The CDR3 covers 16 residues. Germline V gene lookup returns CDR1 SGHVS and CDR2 FQNEAQ. The CDR3 region has the DNA TGTGCCAGCAGCTCCTTGACTAGCCAGAATTCCTACGAGCAGTACTTC. It codes for CASSSLTSQNSYEQYF.

The V gene is TRBV6-5, the J gene TRBJ1-2; 8 bases line up with TRBD1. The CDR3 contains 14 residues. J was trimmed by 8 bases and V by 4 bases; bases with no gene match: 9. Germline V gene data show CDR1 as MNHEY and CDR2 as SVGAGI. The CDR3 nucleotides are TGTGCCAGCAGTTCTGGACAGGGTATCGGCGGCTACACCTTC. Amino acid sequence: CASSSGQGIGGYTF.

The V and J genes are TRBV9 and TRBJ2-1; 9 bases are shared with TRBD2. The CDR3 length is 17 residues. CDR1 and CDR2 (germline): SGDLS, YYNGEE. The J segment lost 2 bases and the V segment lost 1 base, leaving 7 bases of the junction unmatched. The chain's CDR3 is CASSVLAGVFTYNEQFF. The CDR3 nucleotides are TGTGCCAGCAGCGTATTAGCGGGGGTGTTTACCTACAATGAGCAGTTCTTC.

The DNA for the CDR3 is TGCGCCAGCAGCTTGGCCTTACAGGCCTCCTACGAGCAGTACTTC. Its translation is CASSLALQASYEQYF. The chain joins TRBV5-1 to TRBJ2-7; D might be TRBD1 (5 bases). Trimming cost V 0 bases and J 0 bases, with 10 bases left between them. Germline CDR1 is SGHRS and CDR2 is YFSETQ. This CDR3 region has 15 residues. The variable domain in full, completed from reference TRBV5-1 and TRBJ2-7, reads KAGVTQTPRYLIKTRGQQVTLSCSPISGHRSVSWYQQTPGQGLQFLFEYFSETQRNKGNFPGRFSGRQFSNSRSEMNVSTLELGDSALYLCASSLALQASYEQYFGPGTRLTVT.

On this clone itself: Germline is not matched at one junction end, which may reflect a read error. The chain employs TRBV15 and TRBJ2-5, with unresolved D. This CDR3 region has 13 residues. Germline assignment: CDR1 LNHNV and CDR2 YYDKDF (reference sequence). The CDR3: CATGRLTEETQYF. In DNA, the CDR3 is TGTGCCACCGGCAGATTGACGGAGGAGACCCAGTACTTC.

As regards this clone: One end of the junction fails to match germline, which may point to a read error. This chain uses TRBV4-3 with TRBJ2-7; the match to TRBD2 covers 7 bases. Germline-derived CDR1 and CDR2 are LGHNA and YSLEER. The CDR3 is 16 amino acids. The CDR3 loop reads CASSQDRGVYSHEQYF. CDR3 DNA sequence: TGCGCCAGCAGCCAAGATCGGGGGGTTTACTCCCACGAGCAGTACTTC.

The chain is built from TRBV7-8 and TRBJ2-2, with 11 nucleotides matching TRBD2. Germline V gene sequence: CDR1 SGHVS, CDR2 FQNEAQ. The V segment lost 4 bases and the J segment 6 bases; nucleotides outside the gene matches: 4. This CDR3 comprises 15 residues. The CDR3 bases are TGTGCCAGCAGCTCGCTGACTAGCGGGGCCGGGGAGCTGTTTTTT. Residues: CASSSLTSGAGELFF.